This entry concerns a single T cell receptor (beta chain). Profiled with immunoSEQ multiplex PCR; TCRdb holds only in-frame clones, not every one. Among 80,000 or so clones listed, approximately 89% were seen once. Germline CDR1 and CDR2: LGHDT and YNNKEL (reference sequence). V lost 4 bases, J lost 5 bases, and 11 bases lay in between. This CDR3 comprises 14 residues. The data were obtained in a study of blood T cell repertoires in COVID-19. Study-wide background: PBMCs, B-cell-depleted T cells, or T cells provided the cDNA or gDNA that made up the material.

Sequencing was carried out using peripheral blood. The TCR was taken from a man aged 50 to 59 with acute or convalescent COVID-19. The V and J genes are TRBV3-1 (or the pseudogene TRBV3-2) and TRBJ1-4; D call uncertain. The CDR3 nucleotides read TGTGCCAGCAGCCCCTCGGGTGTCAATGAAAAACTGTTTTTT. Amino acids: CASSPSGVNEKLFF.